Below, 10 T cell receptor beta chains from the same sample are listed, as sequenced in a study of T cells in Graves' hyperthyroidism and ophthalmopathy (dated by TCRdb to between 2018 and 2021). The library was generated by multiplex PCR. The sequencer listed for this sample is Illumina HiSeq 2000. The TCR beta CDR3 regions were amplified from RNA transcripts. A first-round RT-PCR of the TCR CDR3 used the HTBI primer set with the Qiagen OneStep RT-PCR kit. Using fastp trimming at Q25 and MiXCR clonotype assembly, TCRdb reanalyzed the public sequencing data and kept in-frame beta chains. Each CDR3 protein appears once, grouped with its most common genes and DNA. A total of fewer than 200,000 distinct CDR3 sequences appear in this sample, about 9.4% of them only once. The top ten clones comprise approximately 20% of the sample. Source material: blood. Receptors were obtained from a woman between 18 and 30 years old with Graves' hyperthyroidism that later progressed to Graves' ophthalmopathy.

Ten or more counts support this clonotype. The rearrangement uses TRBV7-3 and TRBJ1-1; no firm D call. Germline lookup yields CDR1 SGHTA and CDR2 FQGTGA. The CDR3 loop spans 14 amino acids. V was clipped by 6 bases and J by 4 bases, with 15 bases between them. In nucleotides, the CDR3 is TGTGCCAGCAGGTTCGGGAGTCGGGTCACTGAAGCTTTCTTT. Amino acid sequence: CASRFGSRVTEAFF.

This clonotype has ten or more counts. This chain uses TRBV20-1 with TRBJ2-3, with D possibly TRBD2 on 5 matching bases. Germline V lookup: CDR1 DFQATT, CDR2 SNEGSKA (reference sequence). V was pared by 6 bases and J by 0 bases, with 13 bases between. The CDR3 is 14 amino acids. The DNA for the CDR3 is TGCAGTGCCAGCGGAGCGATAAGCACAGATACGCAGTATTTT. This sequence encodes CSASGAISTDTQYF.

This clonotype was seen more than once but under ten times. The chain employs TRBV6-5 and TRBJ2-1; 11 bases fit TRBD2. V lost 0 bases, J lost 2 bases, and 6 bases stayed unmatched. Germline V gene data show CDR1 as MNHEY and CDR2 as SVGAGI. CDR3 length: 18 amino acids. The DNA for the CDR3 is TGTGCCAGCAGTTACTCAATACTAGCGGGAGAAACCTACAATGAGCAGTTCTTC. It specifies CASSYSILAGETYNEQFF.

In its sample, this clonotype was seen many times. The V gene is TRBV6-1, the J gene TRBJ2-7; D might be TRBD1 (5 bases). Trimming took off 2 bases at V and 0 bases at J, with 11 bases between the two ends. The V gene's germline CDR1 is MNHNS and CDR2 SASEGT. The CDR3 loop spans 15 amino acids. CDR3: CASSEIRDSSYEQYF. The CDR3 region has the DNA TGTGCCAGCAGTGAAATCCGCGACAGCTCCTACGAGCAGTACTTC.

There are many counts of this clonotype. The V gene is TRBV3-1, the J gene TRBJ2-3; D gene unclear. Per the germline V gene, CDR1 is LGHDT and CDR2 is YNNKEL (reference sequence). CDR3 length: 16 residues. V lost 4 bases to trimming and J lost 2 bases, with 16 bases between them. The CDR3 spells CASSPGILLSTDTQYF. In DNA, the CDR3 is TGTGCCAGCAGCCCTGGGATTCTGCTGTCCACAGATACGCAGTATTTT.

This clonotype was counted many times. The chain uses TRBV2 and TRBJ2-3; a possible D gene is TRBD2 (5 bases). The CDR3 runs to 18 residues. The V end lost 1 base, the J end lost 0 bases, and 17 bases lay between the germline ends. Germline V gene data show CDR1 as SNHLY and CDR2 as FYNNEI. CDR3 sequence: CASSEGGRARTSTDTQYF. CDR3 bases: TGTGCCAGCAGTGAAGGGGGTAGGGCGCGGACTAGCACAGATACGCAGTATTTT.

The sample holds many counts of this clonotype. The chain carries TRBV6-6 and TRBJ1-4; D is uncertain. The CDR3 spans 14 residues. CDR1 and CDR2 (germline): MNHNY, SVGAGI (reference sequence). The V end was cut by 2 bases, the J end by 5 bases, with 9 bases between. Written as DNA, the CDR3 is TGTGCCAGCAGTTACCAGGACTCAAATGAAAAACTGTTTTTT. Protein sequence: CASSYQDSNEKLFF.

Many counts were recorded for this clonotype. Here the CDR3 reads CASSLVSRFAGSSTDTQYF. CDR3 nucleotides: TGTGCCAGCAGCTTAGTGTCTCGGTTCGCGGGTTCTAGCACAGATACGCAGTATTTT. The chain recombines TRBV13 with TRBJ2-3; maybe TRBD2 (5 bases). The germline V and J ends were trimmed by 1 base and 0 bases, with 20 bases remaining between them. CDR1 is PRHDT and CDR2 is FYEKMQ in the germline V gene (reference sequence). The CDR3 extends over 19 amino acids.

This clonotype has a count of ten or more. CDR3 loop: CASSLLGEPYNEQFF. The CDR3 region has the DNA TGTGCCAGCAGCTTATTGGGGGAACCCTACAATGAGCAGTTCTTC. V and J are TRBV7-3 and TRBJ2-1; either TRBD1 or TRBD2 may fit D (5 bases each). This CDR3 is 15 amino acids long. With 2 bases removed from V and 2 bases from J, the gap between germline ends came to 10 bases. Germline V lookup: CDR1 SGHTA, CDR2 FQGTGA.

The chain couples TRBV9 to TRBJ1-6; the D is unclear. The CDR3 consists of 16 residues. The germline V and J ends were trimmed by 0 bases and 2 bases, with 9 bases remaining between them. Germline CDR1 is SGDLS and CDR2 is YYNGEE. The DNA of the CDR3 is TGTGCCAGCAGCGTAGCTGGGGAACCCTATAATTCACCCCTCCACTTT. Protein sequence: CASSVAGEPYNSPLHF.